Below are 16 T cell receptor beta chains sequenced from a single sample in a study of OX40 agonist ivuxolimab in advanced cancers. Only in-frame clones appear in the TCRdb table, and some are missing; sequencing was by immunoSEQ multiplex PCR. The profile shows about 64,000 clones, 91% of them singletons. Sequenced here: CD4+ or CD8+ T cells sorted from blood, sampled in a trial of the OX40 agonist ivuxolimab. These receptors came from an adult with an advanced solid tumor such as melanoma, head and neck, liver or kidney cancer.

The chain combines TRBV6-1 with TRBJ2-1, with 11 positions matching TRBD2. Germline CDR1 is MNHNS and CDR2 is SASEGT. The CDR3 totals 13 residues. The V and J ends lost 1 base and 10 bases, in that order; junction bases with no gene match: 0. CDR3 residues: CASSEGLAGEQFF. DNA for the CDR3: TGTGCCAGCAGTGAAGGACTAGCGGGAGAGCAGTTCTTC.

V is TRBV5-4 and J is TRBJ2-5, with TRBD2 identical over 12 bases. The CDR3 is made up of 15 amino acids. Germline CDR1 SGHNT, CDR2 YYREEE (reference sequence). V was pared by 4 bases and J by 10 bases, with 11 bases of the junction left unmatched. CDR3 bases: TGTGCCAGCAGCCCGATGACTAGCGGGAGCGGGGACCAGTACTTC. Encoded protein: CASSPMTSGSGDQYF.

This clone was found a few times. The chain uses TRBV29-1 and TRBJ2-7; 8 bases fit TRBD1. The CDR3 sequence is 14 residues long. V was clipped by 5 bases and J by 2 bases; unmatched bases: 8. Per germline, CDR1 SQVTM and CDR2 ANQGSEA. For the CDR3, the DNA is TGCAGCGTTTTGGACAGGGTCATCCCCTACGAGCAGTACTTC. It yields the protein CSVLDRVIPYEQYF.

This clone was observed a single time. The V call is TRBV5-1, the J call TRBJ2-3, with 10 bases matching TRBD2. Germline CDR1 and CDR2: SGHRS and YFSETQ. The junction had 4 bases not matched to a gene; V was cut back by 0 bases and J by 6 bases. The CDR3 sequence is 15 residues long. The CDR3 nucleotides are TGCGCCAGCAGCTTGGCGGGACTAGCGCTGGATACGCAGTATTTT. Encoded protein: CASSLAGLALDTQYF.

The CDR3 sequence: CASSLPRPPYNEQFF. Written as DNA, the CDR3 is TGTGCCAGCAGCCTGCCTAGGCCCCCATACAATGAGCAGTTCTTC. The chain carries TRBV5-4 and TRBJ2-1; D call uncertain. The germline V and J ends were trimmed by 4 bases and 4 bases, with 15 bases remaining between them. CDR3 length equals 15 residues. Germline values: CDR1 SGHNT, CDR2 YYREEE (reference sequence).

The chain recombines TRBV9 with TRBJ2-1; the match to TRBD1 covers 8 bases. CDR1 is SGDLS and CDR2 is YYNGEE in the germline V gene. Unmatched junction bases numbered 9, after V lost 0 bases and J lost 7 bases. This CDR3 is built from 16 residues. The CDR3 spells CASSVVAQGARNEQFF. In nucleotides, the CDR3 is TGTGCCAGCAGCGTAGTGGCCCAGGGGGCAAGGAATGAGCAGTTCTTC. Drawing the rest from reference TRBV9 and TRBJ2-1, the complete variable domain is DSGVTQTPKHLITATGQRVTLRCSPRSGDLSVYWYQQSLDQGLQFLIQYYNGEERAKGNILERFSAQQFPDLHSELNLSSLELGDSALYFCASSVVAQGARNEQFFGPGTRLTVL.

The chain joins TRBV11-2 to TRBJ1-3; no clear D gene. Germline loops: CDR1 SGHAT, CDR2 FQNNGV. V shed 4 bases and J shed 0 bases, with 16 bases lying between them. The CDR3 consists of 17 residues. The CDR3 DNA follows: TGTGCCAGCAGCTCCCGCCCCCTCCTGAACTCTGGAAACACCATATATTTT. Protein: CASSSRPLLNSGNTIYF.

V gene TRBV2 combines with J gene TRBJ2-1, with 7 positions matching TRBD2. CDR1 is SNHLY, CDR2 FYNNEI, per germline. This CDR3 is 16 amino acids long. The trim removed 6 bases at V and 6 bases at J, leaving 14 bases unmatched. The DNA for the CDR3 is TGTGCCAGCAGGAAGGAAGCGGGGCCCAGTGGCAATGAGCAGTTCTTC. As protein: CASRKEAGPSGNEQFF.

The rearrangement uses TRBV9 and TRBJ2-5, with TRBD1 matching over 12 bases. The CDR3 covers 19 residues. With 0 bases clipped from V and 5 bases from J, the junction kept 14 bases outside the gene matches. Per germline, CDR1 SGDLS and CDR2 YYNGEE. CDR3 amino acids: CASSVEEGRGQGARETQYF. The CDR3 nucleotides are TGTGCCAGCAGCGTAGAGGAGGGTCGGGGACAGGGGGCCCGGGAGACCCAGTACTTC.

CDR3 sequence (DNA): TGTGCCAGCAGCTCAAAATCTCTGGGGACTTTCCTAAGCACAGATACGCAGTATTTT. This gives the protein CASSSKSLGTFLSTDTQYF. The genes are TRBV13 and TRBJ2-3; D perhaps matches TRBD2 (6 bases). Trimming took off 4 bases at V and 0 bases at J, with 23 bases between the two ends. The CDR3 runs to 19 residues. From germline, CDR1 is PRHDT and CDR2 FYEKMQ (reference sequence).

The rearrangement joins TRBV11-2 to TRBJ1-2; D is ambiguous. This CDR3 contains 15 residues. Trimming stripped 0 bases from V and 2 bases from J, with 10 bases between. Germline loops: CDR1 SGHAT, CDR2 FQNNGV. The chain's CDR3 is CASSLDQAGNYGYTF. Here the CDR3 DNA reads TGTGCCAGCAGCTTAGATCAAGCAGGAAACTATGGCTACACCTTC.

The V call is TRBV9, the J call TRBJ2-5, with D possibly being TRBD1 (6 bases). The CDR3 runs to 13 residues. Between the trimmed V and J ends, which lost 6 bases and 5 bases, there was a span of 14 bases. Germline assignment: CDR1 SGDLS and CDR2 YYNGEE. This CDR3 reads CASNGRGRETQYF. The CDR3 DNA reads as TGTGCCAGCAACGGCAGGGGACGGGAGACCCAGTACTTC.

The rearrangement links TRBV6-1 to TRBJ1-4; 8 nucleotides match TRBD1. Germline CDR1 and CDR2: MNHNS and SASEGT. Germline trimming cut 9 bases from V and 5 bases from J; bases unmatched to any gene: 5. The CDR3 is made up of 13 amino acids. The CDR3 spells CASVRDRNEKLFF. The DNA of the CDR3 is TGTGCCAGTGTCCGGGACAGGAATGAAAAACTGTTTTTT.

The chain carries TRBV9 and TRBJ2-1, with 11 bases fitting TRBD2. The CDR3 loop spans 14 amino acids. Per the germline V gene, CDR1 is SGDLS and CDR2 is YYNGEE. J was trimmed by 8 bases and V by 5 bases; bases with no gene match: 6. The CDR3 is CASRPGLADHEQFF. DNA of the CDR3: TGTGCCAGCAGGCCGGGACTAGCGGACCATGAGCAGTTCTTC.

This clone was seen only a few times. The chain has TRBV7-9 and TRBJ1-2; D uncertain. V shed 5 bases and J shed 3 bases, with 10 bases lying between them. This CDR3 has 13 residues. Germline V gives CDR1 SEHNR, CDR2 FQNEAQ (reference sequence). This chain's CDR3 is CASSLWTDYGYTF. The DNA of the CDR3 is TGTGCCAGCAGCCTGTGGACGGACTATGGCTACACCTTC. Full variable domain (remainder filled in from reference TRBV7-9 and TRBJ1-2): DTGVSQNPRHKITKRGQNVTFRCDPISEHNRLYWYRQTLGQGPEFLTYFQNEAQLEKSRLLSDRFSAERPKGSFSTLEIQRTEQGDSAMYLCASSLWTDYGYTFGSGTRLTVV.

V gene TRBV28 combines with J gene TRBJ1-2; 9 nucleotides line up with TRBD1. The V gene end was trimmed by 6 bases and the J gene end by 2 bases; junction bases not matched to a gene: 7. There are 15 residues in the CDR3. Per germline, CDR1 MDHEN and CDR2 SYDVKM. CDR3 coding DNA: TGTGCCAGCAGCCGGGGGACAGGGAAAAACTATGGCTACACCTTC. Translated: CASSRGTGKNYGYTF.